The entry that follows covers one TCR beta chain sequence. RNA transcripts gave rise to amplified TCR beta CDR3 regions. When the TCR CDR3 underwent first-round RT-PCR, the HTBI primer set was used. TCRdb re-derived calls from the multiplex PCR reads in MiXCR, one entry per CDR3 protein. This sample carries roughly 380,000 distinct CDR3 sequences, approximately 13% of them seen once, and the ten largest clones take 11%. CDR3 length: 14 amino acids. Trimming cost V 2 bases and J 1 base; bases outside gene matches: 4. Germline V lookup: CDR1 GTSNPN, CDR2 SVGIG (reference sequence). This record belongs to a study of T cells in Graves' hyperthyroidism and ophthalmopathy. Patients aged 18 to 65 with hyperthyroidism were newly diagnosed, with duration under 2 months. Out of approximately 10 ml of fresh peripheral blood came the PBMCs.

Sequences were obtained from blood. The TCR originated in a woman aged 60-75 years with Graves' hyperthyroidism. The V and J genes are TRBV30 and TRBJ1-1, with 7 bases aligning to TRBD1. The CDR3 spells CAWSPGQPNTEAFF. The CDR3 DNA reads TGTGCCTGGAGTCCGGGACAGCCGAACACTGAAGCTTTCTTT.